This T cell receptor (beta chain) was captured in a study of T cells in Graves' hyperthyroidism and ophthalmopathy. From RNA transcripts, TCR beta CDR3 regions were amplified. With the HTBI primer set, the TCR CDR3 went through a first round of RT-PCR. MiXCR was run by TCRdb on the multiplex PCR reads, yielding one entry per CDR3 protein. This table holds 250,000 to 300,000 distinct CDR3 sequences, roughly 18% found once. This clonotype occurred many times. Trimming removed 2 bases from V and 8 bases from J, with 14 bases in between. Germline CDR1 is SGHNT and CDR2 is YYREEE (reference sequence). This CDR3 spans 14 amino acids.

Input material: blood. The rearrangement links TRBV5-4 to TRBJ2-1; the D gene is possibly TRBD2 (5 bases). The TCR was taken from a man aged 50-60 years with Graves' ophthalmopathy. The CDR3 DNA is TGTGCCAGCAGCTTCGGGCCTGAGGGCTATGAGCAGTTCTTC. As protein: CASSFGPEGYEQFF.